Each of the 32 T cell receptor beta chains below was sequenced from the same sample in a study of blood T cell repertoires in COVID-19 (TCRdb year 2020). Libraries came from the immunoSEQ multiplex PCR assay. This is the immuneACCESS table as TCRdb keeps it, with only in-frame sequences that have V and J called. A part of the clones is gone; compared with another copy, unresolved V genes explain less than half, and the rest is unexplained. This sample lists 250,000 or so clones; 84% were detected once. The biggest ten clones account for 1.5% of the sample. Source material: peripheral blood. The receptors stem from a woman aged 35 to 49 who had recovered from COVID-19.

The gene calls are TRBV6-6 and TRBJ1-4; 10 bases match TRBD1. V lost 5 bases to trimming and J lost 3 bases; unmatched junction nucleotides: 6. The CDR3 is 16 residues long. Germline V gives CDR1 MNHNY, CDR2 SVGAGI (reference sequence). In nucleotides, the CDR3 is TGTGCCAGCAGTCGACAGGGGGCCTGGGCTAATGAAAAACTGTTTTTT. Translation: CASSRQGAWANEKLFF.

This clone was picked up many times. The gene calls are TRBV11-2 and TRBJ1-3; D possibly corresponds to TRBD1 (5 bases). The V gene's germline CDR1 is SGHAT and CDR2 FQNNGV. The CDR3 consists of 16 residues. Trimming stripped 8 bases from V and 0 bases from J, with 17 bases between. The CDR3 loop is CASALYGGSSGNTIYF. The CDR3 DNA sequence: TGTGCCAGCGCCCTTTACGGGGGTAGCTCTGGAAACACCATATATTTT.

This clone was counted a single time. The chain links TRBV6-5 to TRBJ2-2; perhaps TRBD1 as D (6 bases). The CDR3 loop spans 14 amino acids. CDR1 MNHEY and CDR2 SVGAGI come from the germline V gene. V lost 4 bases, J lost 7 bases, and 13 bases lay in between. The CDR3 nucleotides are TGTGCCAGCAGTTTAACAGGGAATTTCGGGGAGCTGTTTTTT. Translation: CASSLTGNFGELFF.

This clone was detected only once. The chain carries TRBV5-1 and TRBJ2-1; 12 bases align to TRBD2. Germline-derived CDR1 and CDR2 are SGHRS and YFSETQ. The V segment lost 0 bases and the J segment 14 bases; nucleotides outside the gene matches: 6. CDR3 length equals 14 residues. Written as DNA, the CDR3 is TGCGCCAGCAGCTTGGTACTAGCGGGGGGCCTGGAGTTCTTC. This encodes CASSLVLAGGLEFF.

The chain uses TRBV3-1 (or the pseudogene TRBV3-2) and TRBJ2-6, with 8 positions matching TRBD1. This CDR3 is built from 16 residues. The V and J ends lost 2 bases and 4 bases, in that order; junction bases with no gene match: 4. Germline loops: CDR1 LGHDT, CDR2 YNNKEL (reference sequence). The CDR3 is CASSQQGALGANVLTF. In DNA form, the CDR3 reads TGTGCCAGCAGCCAACAGGGGGCTCTGGGGGCCAACGTCCTGACTTTC.

This chain joins TRBV5-6 and TRBJ2-7; TRBD1 agrees at 7 bases. J gave up 6 bases and V 4 bases, and 7 bases lay outside the gene matches. Germline V gene data show CDR1 as SGHDT and CDR2 as YYEEEE. The CDR3 has 13 amino acids. This chain's CDR3 is CASSIQGVFEQYF. CDR3 nucleotide sequence: TGTGCCAGCAGCATCCAGGGGGTGTTCGAGCAGTACTTC.

V usage is TRBV6-4 and J usage is TRBJ2-1, with TRBD2 matching over 7 bases. With V trimmed by 6 bases and J by 5 bases, 7 bases remained unmatched. CDR3 length: 14 residues. Germline CDR1 MRHNA, CDR2 SNTAGT. The CDR3 nucleotides read TGTGCCAGCAGACCCGGGGGAGGGAACAATGAGCAGTTCTTC. Translation gives CASRPGGGNNEQFF.

This chain uses TRBV5-6 with TRBJ1-5, with no clear D. Germline V gene data show CDR1 as SGHDT and CDR2 as YYEEEE. There are 15 residues in the CDR3. Trimming took off 4 bases at V and 7 bases at J, with 18 bases between the two ends. The CDR3 sequence is CASSLKPGTLQPQHF. The CDR3 DNA follows: TGTGCCAGCAGCCTCAAGCCAGGTACCCTACAGCCCCAGCATTTT.

This sequence joins TRBV30 and TRBJ1-1; D is ambiguous. The CDR3 consists of 13 residues. The germline V gene has CDR1 GTSNPN and CDR2 SVGIG (reference sequence). V was pared by 0 bases and J by 0 bases, with 5 bases between. CDR3 region: CAWSVHLNTEAFF. Here the CDR3 DNA reads TGTGCCTGGAGTGTACATTTGAACACTGAAGCTTTCTTT.

This sequence joins TRBV19 and TRBJ2-1; 9 bases line up with TRBD1. V lost 7 bases and J lost 3; bases outside the gene matches: 7. Germline V CDR1 and CDR2: LNHDA, SQIVND (reference sequence). The CDR3 is 15 amino acids. CDR3 sequence (DNA): TGTGCCAGTATCGAACCGGGACAGGGCTACAATGAGCAGTTCTTC. Protein product: CASIEPGQGYNEQFF.

V usage is TRBV2 and J usage is TRBJ2-3; 7 bases match TRBD2. Germline assignment: CDR1 SNHLY and CDR2 FYNNEI. J was trimmed by 8 bases and V by 3 bases; bases with no gene match: 5. There are 13 residues in the CDR3. For the CDR3, the DNA is TGTGCCAGCAGTGAGATGGTAGCGGGTACGCAGTATTTT. It yields the protein CASSEMVAGTQYF. The full variable domain, rest sourced from reference TRBV2 and TRBJ2-3, is EPEVTQTPSHQVTQMGQEVILRCVPISNHLYFYWYRQILGQKVEFLVSFYNNEISEKSEIFDDQFSVERPDGSNFTLKIRSTKLEDSAMYFCASSEMVAGTQYFGPGTRLTVL.

J is TRBJ2-5 and V is TRBV5-4; the D gene is possibly TRBD2 (6 bases). CDR1 is SGHNT, CDR2 YYREEE, per germline (reference sequence). V was cut by 4 bases and J by 5 bases, with 12 bases left in between. CDR3 length: 13 amino acids. DNA for the CDR3: TGTGCCAGCAGCCTCGGGGGACTGGAGACCCAGTACTTC. Protein product: CASSLGGLETQYF. Together with reference TRBV5-4 and TRBJ2-5, the CDR3 gives the full variable domain: ETGVTQSPTHLIKTRGQQVTLRCSSQSGHNTVSWYQQALGQGPQFIFQYYREEENGRGNFPPRFSGLQFPNYSSELNVNALELDDSALYLCASSLGGLETQYFGPGTRLLVL.

The chain has TRBV6-5 and TRBJ2-7; 8 bases agree with TRBD1. J lost 5 bases, V lost 1 base, and 7 bases had no gene match. The CDR3 runs to 15 residues. The germline V gene has CDR1 MNHEY and CDR2 SVGAGI. DNA of the CDR3: TGTGCCAGCAGTTACTTGCCCAGGGGGCGGGACGAGCAGTACTTC. It translates to CASSYLPRGRDEQYF.

The chain joins TRBV27 to TRBJ2-3, with a tentative D call TRBD2 (6 bases). Germline V lookup: CDR1 MNHEY, CDR2 SMNVEV (reference sequence). V shed 4 bases and J shed 2 bases, with 13 bases lying between them. The CDR3 is made up of 15 amino acids. The CDR3 spells CASSSQGGSTDTQYF. CDR3 coding DNA: TGTGCCAGCAGTTCTCAAGGAGGGTCCACAGATACGCAGTATTTT.

This chain links TRBV2 with TRBJ2-2; tentatively, D is TRBD1 (5 bases). The CDR3 is 16 amino acids. The ends were cut back, 6 bases at V and 6 bases at J, with 20 bases in the middle. Germline CDR1 SNHLY, CDR2 FYNNEI. The CDR3 DNA sequence: TGTGCCAGCAGCGCCTACCTCCAGGGTTCCGCCGGGGAGCTGTTTTTT. It encodes CASSAYLQGSAGELFF.

The chain combines TRBV19 with TRBJ2-7; 10 nucleotides line up with TRBD1. The CDR3 has 14 amino acids. J lost 3 bases, V lost 5 bases, and 4 bases had no gene match. The germline CDR1 and CDR2 sequences are LNHDA and SQIVND (reference sequence). The CDR3 coding sequence is TGTGCCAGTAGTCCCGGGACAGGGGACTACGAGCAGTACTTC. Amino acids: CASSPGTGDYEQYF. Full variable domain (remainder filled in from reference TRBV19 and TRBJ2-7): DGGITQSPKYLFRKEGQNVTLSCEQNLNHDAMYWYRQDPGQGLRLIYYSQIVNDFQKGDIAEGYSVSREKKESFPLTVTSAQKNPTAFYLCASSPGTGDYEQYFGPGTRLTVT.

Worth noting for this clone: This specimen includes other DNA sequences encoding the same CDR3. The chain links TRBV5-1 to TRBJ2-7; 9 bases fit TRBD1. The length of the CDR3 is 14 residues. The junction had 5 bases not matched to a gene; V was cut back by 4 bases and J by 3 bases. Germline V gene data show CDR1 as SGHRS and CDR2 as YFSETQ. CDR3 loop: CASSPTGGSYEQYF. The CDR3, as DNA: TGCGCCAGCAGCCCCACAGGGGGCAGCTACGAGCAGTACTTC. Together with reference TRBV5-1 and TRBJ2-7, the CDR3 gives the full variable domain: KAGVTQTPRYLIKTRGQQVTLSCSPISGHRSVSWYQQTPGQGLQFLFEYFSETQRNKGNFPGRFSGRQFSNSRSEMNVSTLELGDSALYLCASSPTGGSYEQYFGPGTRLTVT.

The chain carries TRBV14 and TRBJ1-6; D is unresolved. This CDR3 spans 13 amino acids. The germline V gene encodes CDR1 SGHDN and CDR2 FVKESK. V shed 8 bases and J shed 8 bases, with 13 bases lying between them. CDR3 DNA: TGTGCCAGCGGGCGTCAGTCAGATTCACCCCTCCACTTT. Its protein product is CASGRQSDSPLHF.

The sample holds a few counts of this clone. The V gene is TRBV7-8, the J gene TRBJ1-5; D perhaps matches TRBD1 (5 bases). The CDR3 has 14 amino acids. The germline V and J ends were trimmed by 5 bases and 1 base, with 9 bases remaining between them. Germline CDR1 reads SGHVS; CDR2 reads FQNEAQ. CDR3 protein: CASSIGGSNQPQHF. The CDR3 coding sequence is TGTGCCAGCAGCATCGGGGGGAGCAATCAGCCCCAGCATTTT.

This clone was seen just once. Other DNA sequences of this sample code for an identical CDR3. The chain carries TRBV30 and TRBJ2-1; 13 nucleotides agree with TRBD2. With 3 bases clipped from V and 4 bases from J, the junction kept 6 bases outside the gene matches. Germline V gives CDR1 GTSNPN, CDR2 SVGIG (reference sequence). The CDR3 length is 16 residues. CDR3 nucleotides: TGTGCCTGGAGCCCCCGGGGACTAGCGGGGTACAATGAGCAGTTCTTC. Encoded protein: CAWSPRGLAGYNEQFF.

This chain links TRBV2 with TRBJ1-2, with TRBD1 as a possible D gene (5 bases). Trimming cost V 2 bases and J 5 bases, with 9 bases left between them. The CDR3 runs 13 residues. Looked up from germline, CDR1 is SNHLY and CDR2 is FYNNEI. This CDR3 reads CASSEQGPYGYTF. CDR3 sequence (DNA): TGTGCCAGCAGTGAACAGGGCCCTTATGGCTACACCTTC.

The rearrangement uses TRBV6-2 or TRBV6-3 and TRBJ1-1; D is possibly TRBD1 (6 bases). The CDR3 runs 15 residues. Trimming removed 0 bases from V and 3 bases from J, with 11 bases in between. CDR1 MNHEY and CDR2 SVGEGT come from the germline V gene. CDR3 nucleotide sequence: TGTGCCAGCAGTTACTCGGGGGGGCCGTACACTGAAGCTTTCTTT. This sequence encodes CASSYSGGPYTEAFF.

The CDR3 DNA reads TGTGCCTGGACCCCGGGAAGTGGTTTTGAAAAACTGTTTTTT. This codes for CAWTPGSGFEKLFF. This sequence joins TRBV30 and TRBJ1-4, with D unclear. The germline CDR1 and CDR2 sequences are GTSNPN and SVGIG (reference sequence). This CDR3 is built from 14 residues. Between the trimmed V and J ends, which lost 4 bases and 7 bases, there was a span of 16 bases. The entire variable domain, with the rest obtained from reference TRBV30 and TRBJ1-4, is as follows: SQTIHQWPATLVQPVGSPLSLECTVEGTSNPNLYWYRQAAGRGLQLLFYSVGIGQISSEVPQNLSASRPQDRQFILSSKKLLLSDSGFYLCAWTPGSGFEKLFFGSGTQLSVL.

V is TRBV4-1 and J is TRBJ1-4; maybe TRBD1 (6 bases). Deletions cut 1 base from V and 7 bases from J, with 16 bases between. CDR3 length: 16 residues. The germline V gene encodes CDR1 MGHRA and CDR2 YSYEKL. CDR3 nucleotides: TGCGCCAGCAGCCAAGTGGATTTCAGGGGTGGTGAAAAACTGTTTTTT. This sequence encodes CASSQVDFRGGEKLFF.

The genes are TRBV28 and TRBJ2-5; 8 bases fit TRBD1. CDR3 length: 12 residues. Germline loops: CDR1 MDHEN, CDR2 SYDVKM. With 10 bases clipped from V and 4 bases from J, the junction kept 5 bases outside the gene matches. The CDR3 is CATSTGGETQYF. The CDR3 DNA follows: TGTGCCACCTCCACAGGGGGAGAGACCCAGTACTTC.

This clone was seen a single time. The chain uses TRBV6-4 and TRBJ2-3; D might be TRBD1 (6 bases). V dropped 9 bases and J dropped 2 bases, with 24 bases sitting between them. This CDR3 comprises 17 residues. Germline V gene lookup returns CDR1 MRHNA and CDR2 SNTAGT. CDR3 sequence reads: CARKLGGTTTLTDTQYF. CDR3 DNA: TGTGCCAGGAAACTAGGGGGAACGACAACCCTCACAGATACGCAGTATTTT.

This clone has only one observation. This rearrangement joins TRBV25-1 to TRBJ2-7; TRBD1 aligns across 8 bases. With V trimmed by 0 bases and J by 6 bases, 7 bases remained unmatched. From germline, CDR1 is MGHDK and CDR2 SYGVNS. The CDR3 sequence is 15 residues long. The CDR3 DNA sequence: TGTGCCAGCAGTGAATATCTGGGACAGGCCACCGAGCAGTACTTC. This gives the protein CASSEYLGQATEQYF.

The chain is built from TRBV5-1 and TRBJ1-2, with 7 bases identical to TRBD1. J lost 4 bases, V lost 4 bases, and 13 bases had no gene match. Germline V gene sequence: CDR1 SGHRS, CDR2 YFSETQ. The CDR3 length is 16 residues. This chain's CDR3 is CASSPGQTVLVYGYTF. DNA for the CDR3: TGCGCCAGCAGCCCGGGACAGACAGTCCTAGTCTATGGCTACACCTTC. The full variable domain, its missing parts supplied by reference TRBV5-1 and TRBJ1-2, is KAGVTQTPRYLIKTRGQQVTLSCSPISGHRSVSWYQQTPGQGLQFLFEYFSETQRNKGNFPGRFSGRQFSNSRSEMNVSTLELGDSALYLCASSPGQTVLVYGYTFGSGTRLTVV.

The chain couples TRBV10-2 to TRBJ2-1, with 8 bases lining up with TRBD2. CDR1 and CDR2 (germline): WSHSY, SAAADI. V gave up 4 bases and J gave up 0 bases; unmatched junction bases: 5. There are 16 residues in the CDR3. The CDR3 here is CASSVTSGGSYNEQFF. The CDR3 bases are TGCGCCAGCAGTGTAACAAGCGGGGGCTCCTACAATGAGCAGTTCTTC.

This chain joins TRBV5-4 and TRBJ1-2; 7 bases agree with TRBD1. The CDR3 has 14 residues. The germline gives CDR1 SGHNT, CDR2 YYREEE (reference sequence). The junction had 3 bases not matched to a gene; V was cut back by 0 bases and J by 4 bases. CDR3 protein: CASSLAPGGYGYTF. CDR3 nucleotide sequence: TGTGCCAGCAGCTTGGCGCCAGGGGGCTATGGCTACACCTTC.

The V gene is TRBV2, the J gene TRBJ1-3; 11 nucleotides agree with TRBD1. J was trimmed by 3 bases and V by 7 bases; bases with no gene match: 11. The germline gives CDR1 SNHLY, CDR2 FYNNEI. This CDR3 region has 17 residues. This CDR3 is CASTTGQGVLFGNTIYF. In DNA form, the CDR3 reads TGTGCCAGCACCACGGGACAGGGGGTATTATTTGGAAACACCATATATTTT.

This clone was counted only a few times. The CDR3 DNA reads as TGCGCCAGCAGCCAAAAAACAGGGTATGACTATGGCTACACCTTC. Residues: CASSQKTGYDYGYTF. The rearrangement links TRBV4-1 to TRBJ1-2, with D possibly TRBD1 on 6 matching bases. CDR1 is MGHRA and CDR2 is YSYEKL in the germline V gene. V dropped 2 bases and J dropped 3 bases, with 13 bases sitting between them. The CDR3 has 15 amino acids.